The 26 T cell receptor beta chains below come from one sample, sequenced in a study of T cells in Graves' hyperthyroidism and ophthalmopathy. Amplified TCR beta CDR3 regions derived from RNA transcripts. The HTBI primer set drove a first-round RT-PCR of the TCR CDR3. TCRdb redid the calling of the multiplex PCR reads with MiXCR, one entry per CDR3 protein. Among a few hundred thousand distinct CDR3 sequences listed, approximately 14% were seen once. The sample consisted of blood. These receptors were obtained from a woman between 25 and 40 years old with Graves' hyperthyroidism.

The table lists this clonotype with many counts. CDR3 DNA: TGCGCCAGCAGCCAAGAAGCCTCGTTTGAAGCTTTCTTT. It codes for CASSQEASFEAFF. V and J are TRBV4-3 and TRBJ1-1; no firm D call. The CDR3 is 13 amino acids. Germline loops: CDR1 LGHNA, CDR2 YSLEER. The ends were cut back, 0 bases at V and 7 bases at J, with 9 bases in the middle.

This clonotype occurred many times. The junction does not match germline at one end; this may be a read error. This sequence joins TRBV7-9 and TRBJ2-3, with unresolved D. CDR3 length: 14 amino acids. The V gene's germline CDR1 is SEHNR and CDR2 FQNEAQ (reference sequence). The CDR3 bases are TGCGCCAGCAGCTTGGAAGCTAGCACAGATACGCAGTATTTT. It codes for CASSLEASTDTQYF. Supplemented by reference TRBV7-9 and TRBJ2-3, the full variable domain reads DTGVSQNPRHKITKRGQNVTFRCDPISEHNRLYWYRQTLGQGPEFLTYFQNEAQLEKSRLLSDRFSAERPKGSFSTLEIQRTEQGDSAMYLCASSLEASTDTQYFGPGTRLTVL.

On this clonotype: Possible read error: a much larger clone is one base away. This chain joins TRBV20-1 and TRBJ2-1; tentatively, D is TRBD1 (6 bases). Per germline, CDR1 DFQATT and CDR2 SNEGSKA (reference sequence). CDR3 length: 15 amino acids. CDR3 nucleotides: TGCGGTGCTAGAGCCCCTGGGGGCGTCTACAATGAGCAGTTCTTC. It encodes CGARAPGGVYNEQFF.

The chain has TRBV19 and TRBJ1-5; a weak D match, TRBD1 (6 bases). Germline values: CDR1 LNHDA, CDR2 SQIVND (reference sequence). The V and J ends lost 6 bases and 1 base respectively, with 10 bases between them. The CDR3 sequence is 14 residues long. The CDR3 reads CASRPDRSNQPQHF. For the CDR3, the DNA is TGTGCCAGTAGGCCGGACAGAAGCAATCAGCCCCAGCATTTT.

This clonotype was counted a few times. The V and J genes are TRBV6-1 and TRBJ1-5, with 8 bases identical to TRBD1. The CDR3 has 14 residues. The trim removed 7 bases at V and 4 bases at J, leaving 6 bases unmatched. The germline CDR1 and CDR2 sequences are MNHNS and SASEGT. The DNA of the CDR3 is TGTGCCAGCATTGGGACAGGACCGAATCAGCCCCAGCATTTT. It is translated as CASIGTGPNQPQHF.

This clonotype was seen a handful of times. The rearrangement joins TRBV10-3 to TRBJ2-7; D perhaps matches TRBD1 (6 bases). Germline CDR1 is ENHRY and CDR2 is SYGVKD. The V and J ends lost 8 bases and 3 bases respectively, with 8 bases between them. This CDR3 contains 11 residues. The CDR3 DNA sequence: TGTGCCATCCGGGACAACTACGAGCAGTACTTC. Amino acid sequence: CAIRDNYEQYF.

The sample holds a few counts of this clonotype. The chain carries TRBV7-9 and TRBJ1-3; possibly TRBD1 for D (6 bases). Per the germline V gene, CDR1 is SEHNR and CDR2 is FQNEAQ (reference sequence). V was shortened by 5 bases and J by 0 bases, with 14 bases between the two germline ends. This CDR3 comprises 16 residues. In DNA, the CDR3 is TGTGCCAGCAGCACCGGACAGTGGAGCTCTGGAAACACCATATATTTT. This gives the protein CASSTGQWSSGNTIYF. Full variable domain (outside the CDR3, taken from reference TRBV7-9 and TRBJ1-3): DTGVSQNPRHKITKRGQNVTFRCDPISEHNRLYWYRQTLGQGPEFLTYFQNEAQLEKSRLLSDRFSAERPKGSFSTLEIQRTEQGDSAMYLCASSTGQWSSGNTIYFGEGSWLTVV.

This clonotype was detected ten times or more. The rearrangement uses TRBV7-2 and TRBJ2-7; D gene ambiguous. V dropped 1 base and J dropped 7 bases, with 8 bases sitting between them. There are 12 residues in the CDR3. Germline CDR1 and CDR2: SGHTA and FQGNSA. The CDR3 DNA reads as TGTGCCAGCAGCTTAGGAGCTTCGGAGCAGTACTTC. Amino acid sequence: CASSLGASEQYF.

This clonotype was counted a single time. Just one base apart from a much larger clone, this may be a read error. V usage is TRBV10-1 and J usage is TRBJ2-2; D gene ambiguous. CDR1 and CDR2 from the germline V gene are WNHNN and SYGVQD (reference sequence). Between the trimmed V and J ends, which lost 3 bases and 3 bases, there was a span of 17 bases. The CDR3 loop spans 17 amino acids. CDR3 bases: TGCGCCAGCAGTGAAGTCCTCGGCATTAGGGACACCGGGGAGCTGTTTTTT. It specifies CASSEVLGIRDTGELFF.

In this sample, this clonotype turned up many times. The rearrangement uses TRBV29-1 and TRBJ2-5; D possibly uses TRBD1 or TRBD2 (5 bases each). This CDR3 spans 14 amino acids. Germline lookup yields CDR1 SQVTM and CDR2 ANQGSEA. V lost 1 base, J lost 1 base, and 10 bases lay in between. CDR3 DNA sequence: TGCAGCGTTGAAGGCAGGGCGGGCCAAGAGACCCAGTACTTC. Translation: CSVEGRAGQETQYF.

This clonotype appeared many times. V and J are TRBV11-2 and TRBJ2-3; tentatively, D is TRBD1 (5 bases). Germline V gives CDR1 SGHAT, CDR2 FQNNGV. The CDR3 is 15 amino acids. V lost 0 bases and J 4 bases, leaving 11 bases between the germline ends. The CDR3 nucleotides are TGTGCCAGCAGCTTAGAAAGTGCAGGGTCAGATACGCAGTATTTT. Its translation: CASSLESAGSDTQYF.

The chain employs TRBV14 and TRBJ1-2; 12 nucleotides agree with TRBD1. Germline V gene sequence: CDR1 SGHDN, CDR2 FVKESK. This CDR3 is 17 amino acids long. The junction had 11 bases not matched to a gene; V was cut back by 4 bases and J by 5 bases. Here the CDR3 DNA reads TGTGCCAGCAGCCCGAGGGACAGGGGGCGATTTAATTATGGCTACACCTTC. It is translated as CASSPRDRGRFNYGYTF.

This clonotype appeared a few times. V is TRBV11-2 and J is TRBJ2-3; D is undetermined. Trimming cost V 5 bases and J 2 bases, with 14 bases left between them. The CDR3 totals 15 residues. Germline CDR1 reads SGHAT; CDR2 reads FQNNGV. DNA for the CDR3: TGTGCCAGCAGCAAATGGACCGCCCTCACAGATACGCAGTATTTT. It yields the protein CASSKWTALTDTQYF.

The CDR3 here is CASSLAWEKQYF. The CDR3 bases are TGTGCCAGCAGTTTAGCGTGGGAGAAGCAGTACTTC. V usage is TRBV12-3 or TRBV12-4 and J usage is TRBJ2-7, with D possibly matching TRBD2 (5 bases). V dropped 0 bases and J dropped 8 bases, with 8 bases sitting between them. There are 12 residues in the CDR3.

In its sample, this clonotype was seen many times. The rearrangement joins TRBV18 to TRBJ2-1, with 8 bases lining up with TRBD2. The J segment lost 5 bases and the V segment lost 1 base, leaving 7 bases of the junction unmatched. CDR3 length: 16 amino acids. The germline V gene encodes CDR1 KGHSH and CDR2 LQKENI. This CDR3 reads CASSPRVAGLNNEQFF. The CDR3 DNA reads TGTGCCAGCTCACCACGTGTAGCGGGGCTAAACAATGAGCAGTTCTTC.

The CDR3 sequence is CASIWTGENTEAFF. For the CDR3, the DNA is TGTGCCAGCATTTGGACAGGGGAAAACACTGAAGCTTTCTTT. This rearrangement joins TRBV6-1 to TRBJ1-1; 9 nucleotides align to TRBD1. The germline CDR1 and CDR2 sequences are MNHNS and SASEGT. This CDR3 has 14 amino acids. V gave up 7 bases and J gave up 2 bases; unmatched junction bases: 5.

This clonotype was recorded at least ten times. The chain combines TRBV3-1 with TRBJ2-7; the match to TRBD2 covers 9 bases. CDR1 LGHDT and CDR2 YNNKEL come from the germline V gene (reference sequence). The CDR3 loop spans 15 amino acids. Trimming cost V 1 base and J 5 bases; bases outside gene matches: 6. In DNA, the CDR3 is TGTGCCAGCAGCCAAGCGACTAGCGGATGGGACGAGCAGTACTTC. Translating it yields CASSQATSGWDEQYF.

CDR3 DNA: TGTGCCAGCCGGGCTAGCGGGAGAAATGAGCAGTTCTTC. Amino acids: CASRASGRNEQFF. This chain links TRBV7-2 with TRBJ2-1; the match to TRBD2 covers 10 bases. Germline-derived CDR1 and CDR2 are SGHTA and FQGNSA. The CDR3 covers 13 residues. The ends lost 8 bases at V and 7 bases at J; junction bases unmatched: 5. Variable domain in full (rest from reference TRBV7-2 and TRBJ2-1): GAGVSQSPSNKVTEKGKDVELRCDPISGHTALYWYRQSLGQGLEFLIYFQGNSAPDKSGLPSDRFSAERTGGSVSTLTIQRTQQEDSAVYLCASRASGRNEQFFGPGTRLTVL.

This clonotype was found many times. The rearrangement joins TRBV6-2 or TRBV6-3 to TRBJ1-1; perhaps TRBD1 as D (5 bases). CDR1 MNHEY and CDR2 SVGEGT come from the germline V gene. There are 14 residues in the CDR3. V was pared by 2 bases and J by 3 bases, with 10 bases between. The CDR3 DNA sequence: TGTGCCAGCAGTTACACGGGGCCTTACACTGAAGCTTTCTTT. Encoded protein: CASSYTGPYTEAFF.

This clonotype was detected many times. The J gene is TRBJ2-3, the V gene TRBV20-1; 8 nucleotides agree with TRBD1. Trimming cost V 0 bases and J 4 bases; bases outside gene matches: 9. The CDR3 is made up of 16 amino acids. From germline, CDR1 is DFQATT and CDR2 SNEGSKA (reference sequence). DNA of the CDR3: TGCAGTGCTAGAGATATTGTCAGGGGGCTTGCAGATACGCAGTATTTT. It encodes CSARDIVRGLADTQYF.

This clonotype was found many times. DNA of the CDR3: TGTGCCAGCAGCGACGTACCGGATTCGACGAGCTACACCTTC. Its translation is CASSDVPDSTSYTF. This chain links TRBV7-2 with TRBJ1-2, with D unresolved. This CDR3 is built from 14 residues. CDR1 and CDR2 from the germline V gene are SGHTA and FQGNSA. V was clipped by 5 bases and J by 9 bases, with 19 bases between them.

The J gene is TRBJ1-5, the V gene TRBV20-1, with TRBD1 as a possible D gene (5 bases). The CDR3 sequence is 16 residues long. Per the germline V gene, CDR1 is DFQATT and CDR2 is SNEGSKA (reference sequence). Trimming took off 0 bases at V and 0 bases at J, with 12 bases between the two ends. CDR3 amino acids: CSARERTTDSNQPQHF. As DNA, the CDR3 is TGCAGTGCTAGAGAAAGGACAACCGATAGCAATCAGCCCCAGCATTTT.

CDR3 sequence reads: CSARVGLAGGPSSYNEQFF. As DNA, the CDR3 is TGCAGTGCTAGAGTGGGACTAGCGGGAGGGCCGAGCTCCTACAATGAGCAGTTCTTC. V is TRBV20-1 and J is TRBJ2-1, with 16 bases that match TRBD2. Germline V CDR1 and CDR2: DFQATT, SNEGSKA (reference sequence). The ends lost 1 base at V and 0 bases at J; junction bases unmatched: 6. The CDR3 extends over 19 amino acids.

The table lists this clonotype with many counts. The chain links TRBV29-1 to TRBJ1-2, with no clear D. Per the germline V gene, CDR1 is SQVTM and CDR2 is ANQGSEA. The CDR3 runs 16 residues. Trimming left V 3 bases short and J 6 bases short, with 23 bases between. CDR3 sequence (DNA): TGCAGCGTTGACATTGCCGTGGCGGCCCACACGGATGGCTACACCTTC. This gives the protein CSVDIAVAAHTDGYTF. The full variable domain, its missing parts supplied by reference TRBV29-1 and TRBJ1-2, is SAVISQKPSRDICQRGTSLTIQCQVDSQVTMMFWYRQQPGQSLTLIATANQGSEATYESGFVIDKFPISRPNLTFSTLTVSNMSPEDSSIYLCSVDIAVAAHTDGYTFGSGTRLTVV.

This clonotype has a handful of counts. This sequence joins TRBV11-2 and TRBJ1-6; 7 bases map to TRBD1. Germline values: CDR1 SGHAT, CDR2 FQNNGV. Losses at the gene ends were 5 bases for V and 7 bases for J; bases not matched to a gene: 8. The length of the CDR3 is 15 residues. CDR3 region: CASSAIGTANSPLHF. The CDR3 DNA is TGTGCCAGCAGCGCAATCGGGACAGCCAATTCACCCCTCCACTTT.

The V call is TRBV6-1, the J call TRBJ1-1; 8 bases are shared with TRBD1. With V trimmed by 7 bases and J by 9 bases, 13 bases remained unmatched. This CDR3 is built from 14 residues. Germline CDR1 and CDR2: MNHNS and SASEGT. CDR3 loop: CASNPGQGGSKAFF. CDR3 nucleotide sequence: TGTGCCAGCAATCCTGGACAGGGCGGCTCTAAAGCTTTCTTT.